Following are 29 T cell receptor beta chains from one sample sequenced in a study of blood T cell repertoires in COVID-19 (TCRdb year 2020). Receptors were amplified or captured by the immunoSEQ multiplex PCR assay. The clones in this table, taken by TCRdb from immuneACCESS, are in-frame only. Not every clone is retained; where verified, under half of the shortfall comes from an unresolved V gene, and the cause of the rest is unknown. In all, the sample holds 250,000 to 350,000 clones, and roughly 88% of those were seen once. About 1% of the sample comes from the top ten. Sequenced material: peripheral blood. The receptors originated from a human donor with COVID-19, enrolled during active disease. The donor label of this sample is uncertain.

This clone was recorded once. The rearrangement uses TRBV28 and TRBJ1-2, with TRBD1 as a possible D gene (5 bases). V lost 4 bases to trimming and J lost 4 bases, with 28 bases between them. Germline CDR1 reads MDHEN; CDR2 reads SYDVKM. This CDR3 has 19 residues. The CDR3 region has the DNA TGTGCCAGCAGTTGCCCCCCCCACGGGACTGAGGTACAGTGCTATGGCTACACCTTC. Translation: CASSCPPHGTEVQCYGYTF.

V is TRBV6-5 and J is TRBJ2-7; TRBD1 matches 8 bases. There are 14 residues in the CDR3. Trimming cost V 6 bases and J 3 bases; bases outside gene matches: 7. From germline, CDR1 is MNHEY and CDR2 SVGAGI. The CDR3 bases are TGTGCCAGCAGACCGACAGGGGTTGGCTACGAGCAGTACTTC. The encoded protein is CASRPTGVGYEQYF.

V usage is TRBV29-1 and J usage is TRBJ1-5, with a weak D call TRBD1 (6 bases). Deletions cut 3 bases from V and 6 bases from J, with 12 bases between. Per germline, CDR1 SQVTM and CDR2 ANQGSEA. The CDR3 length is 13 residues. The CDR3 DNA follows: TGCAGCGTTGATCTGGGGGCAGGTCAGCCCCAGCATTTT. This sequence encodes CSVDLGAGQPQHF.

As for this clone: This same CDR3 is encoded by further DNA sequences in the sample. The V call is TRBV29-1, the J call TRBJ1-1, with D tentatively TRBD1 (6 bases). CDR3 length: 12 amino acids. The germline gives CDR1 SQVTM, CDR2 ANQGSEA. With 4 bases removed from V and 1 base from J, the gap between germline ends came to 7 bases. CDR3 protein: CSVGGPNTEAFF. CDR3 coding DNA: TGCAGCGTTGGGGGGCCGAACACTGAAGCTTTCTTT. The full variable domain, its missing parts supplied by reference TRBV29-1 and TRBJ1-1, is SAVISQKPSRDICQRGTSLTIQCQVDSQVTMMFWYRQQPGQSLTLIATANQGSEATYESGFVIDKFPISRPNLTFSTLTVSNMSPEDSSIYLCSVGGPNTEAFFGQGTRLTVV.

The DNA of the CDR3 is TGTGCCAGTTCAAGCGCGAACACTGAAGCTTTCTTT. This gives the protein CASSSANTEAFF. This sequence joins TRBV28 and TRBJ1-1; D unresolved. V dropped 9 bases and J dropped 1 base, with 9 bases sitting between them. The CDR3 is 12 residues long. The germline CDR1 and CDR2 sequences are MDHEN and SYDVKM.

In regard to this clone: Other DNA sequences from this sample encode an identical CDR3 as well. Written as DNA, the CDR3 is TGTGCCTGGAGCACCGGGGTCAATCAGCCCCAGCATTTT. Its protein product is CAWSTGVNQPQHF. The chain is built from TRBV30 and TRBJ1-5, with no clear D. Trimming left V 3 bases short and J 3 bases short, with 9 bases between. CDR1 is GTSNPN, CDR2 SVGIG, per germline (reference sequence). The CDR3 consists of 13 residues.

The CDR3 protein is CASSVALAGGSSYNEQFF. The CDR3 bases are TGTGCCAGCAGCGTAGCACTAGCGGGGGGTAGCTCCTACAATGAGCAGTTCTTC. V and J are TRBV9 and TRBJ2-1; TRBD2 matches at 12 bases. With 0 bases clipped from V and 0 bases from J, the junction kept 4 bases outside the gene matches. The CDR3 loop spans 18 amino acids. CDR1 is SGDLS, CDR2 YYNGEE, per germline.

This clone came up once. The V gene is TRBV24-1, the J gene TRBJ2-1; the match to TRBD2 covers 10 bases. With V trimmed by 3 bases and J by 13 bases, 11 bases remained unmatched. The CDR3 is 15 residues long. From germline, CDR1 is KGHDR and CDR2 SFDVKD. The CDR3: CATSDRNSSGRNQFF. CDR3 DNA sequence: TGTGCCACCAGTGATCGTAATTCTAGCGGGAGAAACCAGTTCTTC.

This clone has only a few counts. In the same sample, other DNA sequences code for this CDR3. The chain recombines TRBV5-1 with TRBJ1-2; 7 bases match TRBD1. CDR1 SGHRS and CDR2 YFSETQ come from the germline V gene. After removal of 5 bases from V and 0 bases from J, the junction contained 4 bases not matched to a gene. The CDR3 has 14 amino acids. CDR3 sequence reads: CASSFGTANYGYTF. CDR3 DNA: TGCGCCAGCAGTTTCGGGACAGCTAACTATGGCTACACCTTC. The full variable domain, rest sourced from reference TRBV5-1 and TRBJ1-2, is KAGVTQTPRYLIKTRGQQVTLSCSPISGHRSVSWYQQTPGQGLQFLFEYFSETQRNKGNFPGRFSGRQFSNSRSEMNVSTLELGDSALYLCASSFGTANYGYTFGSGTRLTVV.

The chain employs TRBV6-5 and TRBJ2-5; no clear D. This CDR3 spans 15 amino acids. V lost 4 bases and J 0 bases, leaving 12 bases between the germline ends. The germline gives CDR1 MNHEY, CDR2 SVGAGI. For the CDR3, the DNA is TGTGCCAGCAGTTCTCCGGGTTTGTACCAAGAGACCCAGTACTTC. It translates to CASSSPGLYQETQYF.

The chain has TRBV4-3 and TRBJ2-1, with 10 positions matching TRBD2. The CDR3 runs to 17 residues. The junction had 12 bases not matched to a gene; V was cut back by 5 bases and J by 5 bases. Looked up from germline, CDR1 is LGHNA and CDR2 is YSLEER. CDR3 loop: CASSSLAGAAPDNEQFF. CDR3 in DNA: TGCGCCAGCAGCTCTCTAGCGGGAGCCGCCCCGGACAATGAGCAGTTCTTC.

V usage is TRBV19 and J usage is TRBJ1-4; 9 bases fit TRBD1. The V gene end was trimmed by 5 bases and the J gene end by 10 bases; junction bases not matched to a gene: 14. The CDR3 is 16 amino acids. Germline-derived CDR1 and CDR2 are LNHDA and SQIVND (reference sequence). CDR3 bases: TGTGCCAGTAGTCCTAGAACCGGGACAGGGACCCGAAAACTGTTTTTT. It encodes CASSPRTGTGTRKLFF.

A single count supports this clone. The genes are TRBV7-2 and TRBJ2-5, with D perhaps matching TRBD1 (6 bases). Germline assignment: CDR1 SGHTA and CDR2 FQGNSA. V gave up 1 base and J gave up 4 bases, with 13 bases separating them. The CDR3 consists of 15 residues. The CDR3 is CASSLDQGFVETQYF. The CDR3 DNA is TGTGCCAGCAGCTTAGACCAGGGGTTCGTAGAGACCCAGTACTTC.

This chain joins TRBV5-1 and TRBJ2-1; tentatively, D is TRBD1 (6 bases). Trimming stripped 0 bases from V and 1 base from J, with 8 bases between. The CDR3 sequence is 15 residues long. Germline-derived CDR1 and CDR2 are SGHRS and YFSETQ. The CDR3 region has the DNA TGCGCCAGCAGCTTGGCAGGGGAATCCTACAATGAGCAGTTCTTC. Translation: CASSLAGESYNEQFF.

The chain carries TRBV28 and TRBJ1-5; 9 bases map to TRBD1. The CDR3 covers 16 residues. After removal of 3 bases from V and 8 bases from J, the junction contained 11 bases not matched to a gene. Germline CDR1 reads MDHEN; CDR2 reads SYDVKM. Here the CDR3 reads CASSFARTGDSKPQHF. The CDR3 DNA reads as TGTGCCAGCAGTTTTGCCCGGACAGGGGATAGTAAGCCCCAGCATTTT.

The chain has TRBV9 and TRBJ1-6; tentative D call: TRBD1 (5 bases). Trimming cost V 2 bases and J 5 bases, with 8 bases left between them. This CDR3 has 14 amino acids. The germline gives CDR1 SGDLS, CDR2 YYNGEE. CDR3 in amino acids: CASSVTADNSPLHF. The DNA for the CDR3 is TGTGCCAGCAGCGTGACAGCTGATAATTCACCCCTCCACTTT.

The chain joins TRBV4-1 to TRBJ1-3; maybe TRBD1 (5 bases). CDR3 length: 17 amino acids. The germline gives CDR1 MGHRA, CDR2 YSYEKL. Deletions cut 0 bases from V and 4 bases from J, with 16 bases between. CDR3 coding DNA: TGCGCCAGCAGCCAAGACTGGGGGGAGAGATGGGGAAACACCATATATTTT. This sequence encodes CASSQDWGERWGNTIYF.

This clone was found a few times. This chain links TRBV5-1 with TRBJ2-5; TRBD2 matches at 7 bases. The germline V gene encodes CDR1 SGHRS and CDR2 YFSETQ. The CDR3 consists of 15 residues. After removal of 0 bases from V and 1 base from J, the junction contained 3 bases not matched to a gene. DNA for the CDR3: TGCGCCAGCAGCTTGGCCCTAGCGGCCCAAGAGACCCAGTACTTC. It is translated as CASSLALAAQETQYF.

In DNA, the CDR3 is TGTGCCAGCAGCCCCAATGGCGGGACCTACGAGCAGTACTTC. This translates into CASSPNGGTYEQYF. This sequence joins TRBV3-1 (or the pseudogene TRBV3-2) and TRBJ2-7; TRBD2 is a possible D gene (6 bases). Trimming removed 4 bases at V and 2 bases at J, with 12 bases between. This CDR3 has 14 amino acids. Germline CDR1 is LGHDT and CDR2 is YNNKEL (reference sequence).

This clone occurred once. The chain employs TRBV25-1 and TRBJ1-5; no clear D. With 6 bases removed from V and 7 bases from J, the gap between germline ends came to 13 bases. The CDR3 totals 13 residues. Looked up from germline, CDR1 is MGHDK and CDR2 is SYGVNS. CDR3 region: CASRREEHQPQHF. The CDR3 region has the DNA TGTGCCAGCAGACGAGAGGAACACCAGCCCCAGCATTTT.

The V call is TRBV28, the J call TRBJ2-7, with 16 bases aligning to TRBD2. This CDR3 is built from 17 residues. Trimming cost V 0 bases and J 5 bases; bases outside gene matches: 4. The germline gives CDR1 MDHEN, CDR2 SYDVKM. This CDR3 reads CASSLWGTSGRENEQYF. CDR3 nucleotides: TGTGCCAGCAGTTTATGGGGGACTAGCGGGAGGGAGAACGAGCAGTACTTC. The whole variable domain, filled in from reference TRBV28 and TRBJ2-7, reads DVKVTQSSRYLVKRTGEKVFLECVQDMDHENMFWYRQDPGLGLRLIYFSYDVKMKEKGDIPEGYSVSREKKERFSLILESASTNQTSMYLCASSLWGTSGRENEQYFGPGTRLTVT.

This clone appeared a single time. V and J are TRBV29-1 and TRBJ1-1, with D perhaps matching TRBD1 (5 bases). The CDR3 extends over 12 amino acids. V shed 5 bases and J shed 1 base, with 8 bases lying between them. Germline-derived CDR1 and CDR2 are SQVTM and ANQGSEA. In nucleotides, the CDR3 is TGCAGCGTTTCGCAGGGGAACACTGAAGCTTTCTTT. Translation: CSVSQGNTEAFF.

The rearrangement joins TRBV19 to TRBJ2-7; 10 nucleotides line up with TRBD1. Per germline, CDR1 LNHDA and CDR2 SQIVND (reference sequence). The CDR3 runs 15 residues. Trimming at V came to 5 bases and at J to 3 bases, leaving 7 bases not matched to a gene. The CDR3 loop is CASSRPGQGNYEQYF. In DNA form, the CDR3 reads TGTGCCAGTAGTCGGCCGGGACAGGGGAACTACGAGCAGTACTTC.

The chain uses TRBV19 and TRBJ1-4; 8 nucleotides match TRBD1. Germline assignment: CDR1 LNHDA and CDR2 SQIVND (reference sequence). Trimming removed 5 bases from V and 7 bases from J; junction bases left unmatched: 9. This CDR3 is 15 amino acids long. This chain's CDR3 is CASSGGQGLGEKLFF. The DNA for the CDR3 is TGTGCCAGTAGTGGAGGACAGGGTCTAGGTGAAAAACTGTTTTTT.

This chain joins TRBV5-1 and TRBJ1-3; TRBD1 aligns across 8 bases. Germline V gene lookup returns CDR1 SGHRS and CDR2 YFSETQ. After removal of 7 bases from V and 3 bases from J, the junction contained 6 bases not matched to a gene. The CDR3 loop spans 14 amino acids. DNA of the CDR3: TGCGCCAGCCAAACAGGGGGAGGTGGAAACACCATATATTTT. Protein: CASQTGGGGNTIYF.

The chain recombines TRBV30 with TRBJ1-4; D perhaps matches TRBD1 (5 bases). CDR1 GTSNPN and CDR2 SVGIG come from the germline V gene (reference sequence). The CDR3 is 15 amino acids. The V gene lost 7 bases and the J gene lost 8 bases, with 23 bases spanning the gap. CDR3 sequence reads: CAFPPTGAVGEKLFF. CDR3 nucleotide sequence: TGTGCCTTCCCTCCCACAGGTGCTGTAGGAGAAAAACTGTTTTTT.

The CDR3 protein is CASSQGPGLAGGGTDTQYF. CDR3 DNA sequence: TGCGCCAGCAGCCAAGGACCGGGGCTAGCGGGAGGGGGCACAGATACGCAGTATTTT. The chain carries TRBV4-1 and TRBJ2-3; 12 nucleotides align to TRBD2. This CDR3 comprises 19 residues. Germline V gene sequence: CDR1 MGHRA, CDR2 YSYEKL. V trimming: 1 base; J trimming: 1 base; junction bases outside the gene matches: 9.

The genes are TRBV19 and TRBJ1-1; TRBD1 aligns across 7 bases. The V gene end was trimmed by 10 bases and the J gene end by 1 base; junction bases not matched to a gene: 6. The V gene's germline CDR1 is LNHDA and CDR2 SQIVND (reference sequence). The length of the CDR3 is 13 residues. CDR3 sequence (DNA): TGTGCCACCGAGGGACAGACGAACACTGAAGCTTTCTTT. It translates to CATEGQTNTEAFF.

The rearrangement uses TRBV29-1 and TRBJ2-5; D is ambiguous. Germline V gene sequence: CDR1 SQVTM, CDR2 ANQGSEA. This CDR3 is built from 12 residues. Trimming took 3 bases from V and 1 from J, leaving 6 bases between them. The CDR3 DNA follows: TGCAGCGTTGACGTTATCCAAGAGACCCAGTACTTC. It is translated as CSVDVIQETQYF.